This T cell receptor (beta chain) was recorded in a study of T cells after yellow fever vaccination (dated by TCRdb to between 2018 and 2021). Background for the entire study: The SMART-Seq v4 Ultra Low Input RNA kit was used to prepare libraries from fractions with low cell numbers. Bulk TCR alpha and beta repertoires were sequenced longitudinally to track T-cell clones before and after primary and booster YFV17D yellow fever vaccination. Two healthy male donors, one aged 18 to 30 and one aged 30 to 40 years, made up the cohort. Blood samples were taken at several timepoints before and after primary and secondary immunization, and bulk PBMC replicates and cell subsets were isolated.

This clonotype was counted only a few times. This receptor's antigen is unknown. No much larger clone exists at a distance of one base, and base qualities are not known. The germline V gene sets CDR1 to SNHLY and CDR2 to FYNNEI. Germline trimming: 6 bases from V, 4 bases from J; junction bases outside gene matches: 5. The CDR3 measures 15 amino acids from cysteine to phenylalanine. Only the CDR3 DNA is retained, 45 bases long and in frame from the first base. The treatment or condition label of this sample denotes: live attenuated yellow fever vaccine strain. At each blood-draw timepoint, two biological replicates of bulk PBMCs were collected. A standard Ficoll-Paque protocol was used to isolate PBMCs from peripheral blood. TriZol was used to extract RNA from bulk PBMCs, CD4 and CD8 fractions, and dextramer-positive and dextramer-negative fractions. Reads for this sample came from an Illumina NovaSeq 6000. TCR cDNA was synthesized by 5'RACE template switching, which introduced a universal primer site and unique molecular identifiers. Priming of cDNA synthesis was performed from both the TCR alpha and TCR beta constant segments. Library amplification involved two PCR steps, and the second step added sample barcodes and sequencing adapters. Sequencing of the libraries was done on either Illumina HiSeq 2500 (2x100 bp) or NovaSeq (2x150 bp). The paper's processing steps were these. MIGEC handled demultiplexing of reads and collapsing into UMI consensus sequences, while MiXCR performed V(D)J alignment. Vaccine-responding clonotypes were identified with edgeR using replicate PBMC samples, with FDR below 0.01 and a log2 fold change above 5 up to day 15 being required. Bulk clonotypes were assigned CD4 or CD8 identity according to which sequenced CD4 or CD8 repertoire held them at higher abundance. TCRdb reran the public reads through fastp at Q25 and MiXCR, keeping productive beta chains. All rows with the same CDR3 protein become a single entry with the most common DNA and genes. TCRdb's processing, not the study's, gives the V and J calls here. In all, the sample holds fewer than 450,000 distinct CDR3 sequences, and 3% to 4.5% of those were seen once. The biggest ten clones account for approximately 24% of the sample.

General findings and caveats noted by the study authors: Computational filtering was needed because FACS-sorted repertoires could contain abundant contaminating clonotypes from the bulk population. The study included only two donors, which limits how far the findings can be generalized. After the booster, most of the clones that had expanded following primary vaccination were detected again (almost 98% of CD4 and 80% to 90% of CD8), which suggests that memory was broadly maintained. A small share of clonotypes was detected in both CD4 and CD8 compartments, with the overlap likely arising from convergent recombination. Compared with the primary T-cell response, the secondary T-cell response was weaker but faster, peaking on day 5 rather than day 15.

Sequences were derived from PBMCs, sampled 5 days after the yellow fever booster vaccination. The clonotype was recovered from a young man who received the YFV17D yellow fever vaccine. The chain is made from TRBV2 and TRBJ2-1; 11 nucleotides in the junction match TRBD1. Here the CDR3 is given as CASRTGTGGYNEQFF. In nucleotides, the sequence is TGTGCCAGCAGGACCGGGACAGGGGGGTACAATGAGCAGTTCTTC.